This is a list of T cell receptor beta chains from one sample in a study of cytomegalovirus exposure and HLA in healthy donors. The table came from immunoSEQ multiplex PCR; TCRdb's copy has only in-frame clones and leaves some out. This sample carries about 160,000 clones, over 60% of them seen once, and the ten largest clones take approximately 0.89%. Sequencing input: PBMCs. The receptors were sampled from a woman between 45 and 60 years old in good health and CMV-seropositive. CDR3s include the opening cysteine and the closing phenylalanine or tryptophan. D genes are given only for firm matches. Some rows mark clone size as missing; the rest say once, few, many or name a class of expanded clone.

TRBJ2-3 . TRBV7-9 15 . TGTGCCAGCAGCTTAAACGGACACCTCACAGATACGCAGTATTTT CASSLNGHLTDTQYF
TRBJ1-5 . TRBV4-2 15 TRBD1 TGTGCCAGCAGCCAGGAGGACAGGGGGAATCAGCCCCAGCATTTT CASSQEDRGNQPQHF
TRBJ1-2 few TRBV7-9 13 . TGTGCCAGCAGCTTAGACGGGATGGGAGGCTACACCTTC CASSLDGMGGYTF
TRBJ2-1 . TRBV12-5 15 TRBD2 TGTGCTAGTGGTTTGCTAGCGGTAATCTACAATGAGCAGTTCTTC CASGLLAVIYNEQFF
TRBJ2-7 . TRBV29-1 13 TRBD1 TGCAGCGTTGGGGACAGGGTCACCTACGAGCAGTACTTC CSVGDRVTYEQYF
TRBJ1-5 . TRBV10-3 15 . TGTGCCATCAGTGACAGGGGCGAGGGCAATCAGCCCCAGCATTTT CAISDRGEGNQPQHF
TRBJ2-7 . TRBV5-4 13 . TGTGCCAGCAGCTTGGATGCGACCTACGAGCAGTACTTC CASSLDATYEQYF
TRBJ2-3 once TRBV29-1 16 TRBD2 TGCAGCGTTGAAGATAGACTAGCGGGAGGAATAGATACGCAGTATTTT CSVEDRLAGGIDTQYF
TRBJ1-1 . TRBV6-6 12 . TGTGCCAGCAGTCGGGGGATCTCTGAAGCTTTCTTT CASSRGISEAFF
TRBJ2-5 . TRBV5-4 16 . TGTGCCAGCAGCCCGGGGGGCTGGGGGCGCGGTGAGACCCAGTACTTC CASSPGGWGRGETQYF
TRBJ1-1 once TRBV7-2 15 TRBD1 TGTGCCAGCAGCTTAGTGCAGGGGGCTAGCACTGAAGCTTTCTTT CASSLVQGASTEAFF
TRBJ1-2 . TRBV19 14 TRBD1 TGTGCCAGTAGGCTATCCGGGACAGGCTATGGCTACACCTTC CASRLSGTGYGYTF
TRBJ1-4 . TRBV7-6 17 TRBD1 TGTGCCAGCAGCTACGGGGACAGGGGAGCAACTAATGAAAAACTGTTTTTT CASSYGDRGATNEKLFF
TRBJ1-2 . TRBV5-6 14 . TGTGCCAGCAGCCGCGCCGGGTTTAACTATGGCTACACCTTC CASSRAGFNYGYTF
TRBJ2-1 . TRBV9 16 TRBD2 TGTGCCAGCAGCGTAGGTGGCGGGAGCTCCTACAATGAGCAGTTCTTC CASSVGGGSSYNEQFF
TRBJ1-2 . TRBV20-1 11 . TGCAGTGCTAGAGAGCTGCAGGGCTACACCTTC CSARELQGYTF
TRBJ1-1 . TRBV6-6 14 . TGTGCCAGCAGTTACTCGAGTACAGGCGTTGAAGCTTTCTTT CASSYSSTGVEAFF
TRBJ1-1 . TRBV9 13 . TGTGCCAGCAGCGCCCGACTTGCCACTGAAGCTTTCTTT CASSARLATEAFF